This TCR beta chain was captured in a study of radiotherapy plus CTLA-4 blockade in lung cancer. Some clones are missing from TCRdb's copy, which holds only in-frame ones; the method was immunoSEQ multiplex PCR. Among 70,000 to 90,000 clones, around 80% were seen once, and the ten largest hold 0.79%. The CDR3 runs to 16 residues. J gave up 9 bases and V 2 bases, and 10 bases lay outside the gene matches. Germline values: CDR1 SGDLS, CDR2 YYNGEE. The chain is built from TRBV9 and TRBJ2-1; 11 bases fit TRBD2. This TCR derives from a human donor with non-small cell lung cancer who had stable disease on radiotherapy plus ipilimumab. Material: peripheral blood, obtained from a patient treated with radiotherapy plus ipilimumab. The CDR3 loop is CASSVVSGGGLGEQFF. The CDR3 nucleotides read TGTGCCAGCAGCGTGGTTAGCGGGGGGGGACTGGGTGAGCAGTTCTTC.